This T cell receptor beta chain came from a study of naive and memory T cell subsets. Overall study findings and caveats: In CD4 and CD8 cells, diversity dropped from naive through EMRA. A few larger clonotypes appeared in naive repertoires, especially CD8, possibly memory cells re-expressing CD45RA. Over 95% of naive TCR sequences appeared only once after error correction, unlike memory subsets.

An equimolar mix of two oligonucleotides served as the beta constant-region primer for TRBC1 and TRBC2. Four rounds of PCR amplified the ligated cDNA using nested alpha and beta constant-region primers plus SP2. Using its own MiXCR run on the UMI-ligation and nested PCR reads, TCRdb lists one record per CDR3 protein. The repertoire holds around 140,000 distinct CDR3 sequences, approximately 21% seen once, with about 0.57% in the top ten. For this clonotype: What it binds is unknown.

Separate alpha and beta amplification began at the second PCR step. The sequencing input was naive CD8+ T cells from blood. This TCR was sampled from a human donor in good health.

The CDR3 DNA is TGTGCCAGCGTTGGCGGGTTGGGACAGCCCCAGCATTTT. Its protein is CASVGGLGQPQHF. The chain recombines TRBV28 with TRBJ1-5; D unclear. V was trimmed by 8 bases and J by 7 bases, leaving 15 bases between them. Germline loops: CDR1 MDHEN, CDR2 SYDVKM. The CDR3 length is 13 residues.